Sequencing of this TCR beta chain was carried out in a study of blood T cell repertoires in COVID-19. In the original processing: Amplification from reference gene primers served as the basis for estimated nucleated cell counts. TCRdb's copy holds only in-frame clones and misses some; the assay was immunoSEQ multiplex PCR. The V and J calls and clone size come from that table; D and trimming were worked out from the DNA. The sample lists roughly 380,000 clones; roughly nine tenths were seen once. V lost 3 bases and J lost 4, with 12 bases in between. This CDR3 contains 14 residues. Germline V lookup: CDR1 SGHTA, CDR2 FQGNSA. The sample holds one count of this clone.

This sequence originates from a woman younger than 45 who had recovered from COVID-19. The material sequenced was PBMCs or T cells enriched from blood (not recorded which). The chain links TRBV7-2 to TRBJ1-1; tentatively, D is TRBD1 (5 bases). Written as DNA, the CDR3 is TGTGCCAGCAGCTTCGGTAGGAGGGGCACTGAAGCTTTCTTT. This gives the protein CASSFGRRGTEAFF.